This entry lists 25 T cell receptor beta chains sequenced from one sample in a study of regulatory T cells in long-lasting Graves disease. Documented time point: newly diagnosed GD, antithyroid drugs for less than 3 months. PBMC RNA was the source of the TCR library. Both iRepertoire HTBI primers and Arm-PCR of CDR3 regions were used to build the TCR beta libraries. TCRdb fed the multiplex PCR reads into MiXCR, producing one record per CDR3 protein. Among some 600,000 distinct CDR3 sequences listed, roughly 15% were seen once. These data were likewise used in another study, on T cells in Graves' hyperthyroidism and ophthalmopathy.

The source was peripheral blood mononuclear cells (PBMCs), collected at new diagnosis, from a patient treated with antithyroid drugs. Receptors originate from a man younger than 35 with Graves disease.

The chain is built from TRBV27 and TRBJ2-7; D remains ambiguous. The germline V and J ends were trimmed by 1 base and 6 bases, with 7 bases remaining between them. CDR3 length equals 12 residues. Germline V gene sequence: CDR1 MNHEY, CDR2 SMNVEV (reference sequence). CDR3 in DNA: TGTGCCAGCAGTTTATGGGAAGGCGAGCAGTACTTC. The encoded protein is CASSLWEGEQYF.

This clonotype occurred many times. The gene calls are TRBV6-1 and TRBJ2-1; 12 nucleotides agree with TRBD2. With V trimmed by 2 bases and J by 4 bases, 0 bases remained unmatched. The V gene's germline CDR1 is MNHNS and CDR2 SASEGT. The CDR3 consists of 15 residues. CDR3 nucleotide sequence: TGTGCCAGCAGTGAACTAGCGGGAGGGTACAATGAGCAGTTCTTC. Translating gives CASSELAGGYNEQFF.

Many counts were recorded for this clonotype. This chain joins TRBV18 and TRBJ2-3; 8 nucleotides line up with TRBD2. Trimming cost V 3 bases and J 14 bases; bases outside gene matches: 13. The CDR3 sequence is 14 residues long. Germline V gives CDR1 KGHSH, CDR2 LQKENI. For the CDR3, the DNA is TGTGCCAGCTCACCTGAGGCGGTAGCGGGACTTCGGTATTTT. This sequence encodes CASSPEAVAGLRYF.

This clonotype occurred many times. V gene TRBV2 combines with J gene TRBJ2-7, with TRBD2 matching over 8 bases. From germline, CDR1 is SNHLY and CDR2 FYNNEI. Trimming at V came to 6 bases and at J to 2 bases, leaving 6 bases not matched to a gene. This CDR3 has 14 residues. CDR3 protein: CASSVKAGAYEQYF. In nucleotides, the CDR3 is TGTGCCAGCAGCGTTAAAGCGGGGGCCTACGAGCAGTACTTC.

This clonotype was seen repeatedly, ten times or more. V is TRBV20-1 and J is TRBJ2-2; the D gene is possibly TRBD1 (6 bases). CDR1 is DFQATT, CDR2 SNEGSKA, per germline (reference sequence). Trimming stripped 6 bases from V and 3 bases from J, with 8 bases between. The CDR3 has 12 amino acids. CDR3: CSARTDTGELFF. The CDR3 DNA is TGCAGTGCAAGGACAGACACCGGGGAGCTGTTTTTT.

Ten or more counts support this clonotype. V gene TRBV5-5 combines with J gene TRBJ1-2; D is undetermined. V was cut by 2 bases and J by 2 bases, with 7 bases left in between. The germline CDR1 and CDR2 sequences are SGHKS and YYEKEE (reference sequence). This CDR3 region has 13 residues. CDR3 protein: CASSFSSNYGYTF. The CDR3 DNA follows: TGTGCCAGCAGCTTTAGCTCGAACTATGGCTACACCTTC.

The chain joins TRBV5-1 to TRBJ2-1, with a possible D match to TRBD2 (6 bases). The CDR3 is made up of 14 amino acids. Germline CDR1 and CDR2: SGHRS and YFSETQ. V lost 5 bases and J 3 bases, leaving 12 bases between the germline ends. In DNA, the CDR3 is TGCGCCAGCAGGCCGGGAGTGGTCTACAATGAGCAGTTCTTC. The encoded protein is CASRPGVVYNEQFF. The full variable domain, rest sourced from reference TRBV5-1 and TRBJ2-1, is KAGVTQTPRYLIKTRGQQVTLSCSPISGHRSVSWYQQTPGQGLQFLFEYFSETQRNKGNFPGRFSGRQFSNSRSEMNVSTLELGDSALYLCASRPGVVYNEQFFGPGTRLTVL.

This clonotype was picked up many times. This chain connects TRBV7-9 to TRBJ1-5, with D maybe TRBD1 (5 bases). V lost 1 base and J lost 7, with 11 bases in between. The CDR3 length is 14 residues. Germline V gene sequence: CDR1 SEHNR, CDR2 FQNEAQ (reference sequence). The CDR3 DNA follows: TGTGCCAGCAGCTTAGGCAGGGCAGGCCAGCCCCAGCATTTT. Translated: CASSLGRAGQPQHF. The full variable domain, its missing parts supplied by reference TRBV7-9 and TRBJ1-5, is DTGVSQNPRHKITKRGQNVTFRCDPISEHNRLYWYRQTLGQGPEFLTYFQNEAQLEKSRLLSDRFSAERPKGSFSTLEIQRTEQGDSAMYLCASSLGRAGQPQHFGDGTRLSIL.

In nucleotides, the CDR3 is TGCAGTGCTAGAGGTCCAGGGGCCTTGTCTGAAGCTTTCTTT. Amino acids: CSARGPGALSEAFF. The gene calls are TRBV20-1 and TRBJ1-1; D is perhaps TRBD1 (6 bases). Looked up from germline, CDR1 is DFQATT and CDR2 is SNEGSKA (reference sequence). The CDR3 spans 14 residues. The ends were cut back, 1 base at V and 6 bases at J, with 15 bases in the middle.

At least ten counts were recorded for this clonotype. The chain couples TRBV11-3 to TRBJ2-7; TRBD2 is a possible D gene (6 bases). Trimming shortened V by 2 bases and J by 7 bases, and 15 bases separated the two germline ends. The CDR3 totals 14 residues. Per the germline V gene, CDR1 is SGHNT and CDR2 is YENEEA. CDR3 in DNA: TGTGCCAGCAGCTTAACCGAATACGGGAGTGAGCAGTACTTC. As protein: CASSLTEYGSEQYF.

The V call is TRBV6-2 or TRBV6-3, the J call TRBJ2-1, with a possible D match to TRBD1 (5 bases). Germline V gene sequence: CDR1 MNHEY, CDR2 SVGEGT. This CDR3 spans 11 amino acids. Trimming removed 2 bases from V and 12 bases from J, with 8 bases in between. This CDR3 reads CASSYDSGQFF. In DNA, the CDR3 is TGTGCCAGCAGTTACGACAGTGGGCAGTTCTTC.

This clonotype was seen ten or more times. The rearrangement joins TRBV28 to TRBJ2-7, with D maybe TRBD2 (5 bases). The CDR3 runs 14 residues. V was cut by 4 bases and J by 4 bases, with 14 bases left in between. The germline CDR1 and CDR2 sequences are MDHEN and SYDVKM. The CDR3 is CASSYPGVRYEQYF. The CDR3 DNA follows: TGTGCCAGCAGTTACCCCGGGGTGAGATACGAGCAGTACTTC.

This clonotype was counted many times. The rearrangement uses TRBV3-1 and TRBJ1-5; D possibly corresponds to TRBD1 (5 bases). The CDR3 sequence is 13 residues long. Germline V gene sequence: CDR1 LGHDT, CDR2 YNNKEL (reference sequence). Trimming removed 5 bases at V and 5 bases at J, with 10 bases between. The CDR3 protein is CASSFRVDQPQHF. DNA of the CDR3: TGTGCCAGCAGCTTCAGGGTCGATCAGCCCCAGCATTTT.

The chain employs TRBV2 and TRBJ2-2, with 9 nucleotides matching TRBD2. This CDR3 spans 16 amino acids. Germline V CDR1 and CDR2: SNHLY, FYNNEI. The V and J ends lost 6 bases and 4 bases, in that order; junction bases with no gene match: 9. The CDR3 loop is CASRELAGASTGELFF. In DNA form, the CDR3 reads TGTGCCAGCAGGGAGTTAGCGGGAGCGTCCACCGGGGAGCTGTTTTTT.

This chain connects TRBV29-1 to TRBJ2-7, with a weak D call TRBD1 (5 bases). The V gene lost 6 bases and the J gene lost 0 bases, with 24 bases spanning the gap. The CDR3 contains 17 residues. Germline CDR1 reads SQVTM; CDR2 reads ANQGSEA. The CDR3 is CSVVRHPTGDSSYEQYF. In DNA form, the CDR3 reads TGCAGCGTCGTCCGACACCCTACAGGAGATAGCTCCTACGAGCAGTACTTC.

This clonotype was recorded a few times. V and J are TRBV19 and TRBJ2-3; 10 bases are a match to TRBD2. CDR1 LNHDA and CDR2 SQIVND come from the germline V gene (reference sequence). The CDR3 has 15 amino acids. The V gene end was trimmed by 6 bases and the J gene end by 8 bases; junction bases not matched to a gene: 11. CDR3 in DNA: TGTGCCAGTAGGACAGCGGGAGGGCCGGTTGGTACGCAGTATTTT. Its translation: CASRTAGGPVGTQYF.

The V gene is TRBV7-6, the J gene TRBJ2-1; D might be TRBD2 (6 bases). CDR1 and CDR2 from the germline V gene are SGHVS and FNYEAQ. This CDR3 spans 13 amino acids. V dropped 5 bases and J dropped 5 bases, with 10 bases sitting between them. The CDR3, as DNA: TGTGCCAGCAGCCCTACTAGCCACAATGAGCAGTTCTTC. Its protein is CASSPTSHNEQFF. The complete variable domain, with remaining parts taken from reference TRBV7-6 and TRBJ2-1, reads GAGVSQSPRYKVTKRGQDVALRCDPISGHVSLYWYRQALGQGPEFLTYFNYEAQQDKSGLPNDRFSAERPEGSISTLTIQRTEQRDSAMYRCASSPTSHNEQFFGPGTRLTVL.

The gene calls are TRBV27 and TRBJ2-1, with D perhaps assigned TRBD1 or TRBD2 (5 bases each). Germline V gene lookup returns CDR1 MNHEY and CDR2 SMNVEV (reference sequence). This CDR3 comprises 15 residues. V lost 5 bases and J 9 bases, leaving 20 bases between the germline ends. CDR3 DNA: TGTGCCAGCAGTACGGGACCTAAACCCAGCGGTGAGCAGTTCTTC. This sequence encodes CASSTGPKPSGEQFF.

Comments on this clonotype: A single base separates this from a much larger clone, so it may be a read error. This rearrangement joins TRBV20-1 to TRBJ2-1, with 7 bases fitting TRBD2. CDR3 length: 13 amino acids. V trimming: 3 bases; J trimming: 2 bases; junction bases outside the gene matches: 1. CDR1 is DFQATT, CDR2 SNEGSKA, per germline (reference sequence). This CDR3 reads CSASGRPYNEQFF. The CDR3 DNA sequence: TGCAGTGCTAGCGGGAGGCCCTACAATGAGCAGTTCTTC.

The sample holds many counts of this clonotype. The rearrangement links TRBV28 to TRBJ2-5; 7 nucleotides agree with TRBD2. Germline values: CDR1 MDHEN, CDR2 SYDVKM. The junction had 9 bases not matched to a gene; V was cut back by 7 bases and J by 7 bases. This CDR3 spans 13 amino acids. CDR3 nucleotides: TGTGCCAGCACCCTTGCGGGAGAAGGGACCCAGTACTTC. The encoded protein is CASTLAGEGTQYF.

The sample holds a few counts of this clonotype. This sequence joins TRBV7-8 and TRBJ1-5, with D unresolved. This CDR3 is 14 amino acids long. The germline gives CDR1 SGHVS, CDR2 FQNEAQ. Trimming shortened V by 1 base and J by 2 bases, and 6 bases separated the two germline ends. The CDR3 loop is CASSLEHGNQPQHF. CDR3 nucleotides: TGTGCCAGCAGCTTAGAACATGGCAATCAGCCCCAGCATTTT.

This clonotype was found many times. The chain uses TRBV6-1 and TRBJ1-5, with D perhaps matching TRBD1 (5 bases). Germline V gene lookup returns CDR1 MNHNS and CDR2 SASEGT. The CDR3 consists of 15 residues. The V gene lost 4 bases and the J gene lost 6 bases, with 16 bases spanning the gap. The CDR3, as DNA: TGTGCCAGCAGTGTGCCAGGAGGGAGGGGTCAGCCCCAGCATTTT. This codes for CASSVPGGRGQPQHF.

In its sample, this clonotype was seen many times. The rearrangement links TRBV27 to TRBJ2-1; D gene unclear. V gave up 0 bases and J gave up 0 bases, with 9 bases separating them. Germline CDR1 MNHEY, CDR2 SMNVEV (reference sequence). This CDR3 has 16 amino acids. CDR3: CASSLSGSSSYNEQFF. In DNA form, the CDR3 reads TGTGCCAGCAGTTTATCTGGCTCGAGCTCCTACAATGAGCAGTTCTTC.

This clonotype was counted between two and nine times. V is TRBV10-3 and J is TRBJ2-2; either TRBD1 or TRBD2 may supply D (5 bases each). The CDR3 is made up of 18 amino acids. The V end was cut by 6 bases, the J end by 2 bases, with 22 bases between. Germline assignment: CDR1 ENHRY and CDR2 SYGVKD. This chain's CDR3 is CAIRAGRDPATNTGELFF. CDR3 nucleotides: TGTGCCATCAGGGCCGGACGGGACCCAGCAACCAACACCGGGGAGCTGTTTTTT.

In this sample, this clonotype turned up a few times. The rearrangement links TRBV27 to TRBJ1-1; D call uncertain. CDR3 size: 15 residues. Trimming took off 2 bases at V and 3 bases at J, with 13 bases between the two ends. Per the germline V gene, CDR1 is MNHEY and CDR2 is SMNVEV (reference sequence). CDR3: CASSLIVGRDTEAFF. The DNA of the CDR3 is TGTGCCAGCAGTTTAATCGTAGGGAGGGACACTGAAGCTTTCTTT.